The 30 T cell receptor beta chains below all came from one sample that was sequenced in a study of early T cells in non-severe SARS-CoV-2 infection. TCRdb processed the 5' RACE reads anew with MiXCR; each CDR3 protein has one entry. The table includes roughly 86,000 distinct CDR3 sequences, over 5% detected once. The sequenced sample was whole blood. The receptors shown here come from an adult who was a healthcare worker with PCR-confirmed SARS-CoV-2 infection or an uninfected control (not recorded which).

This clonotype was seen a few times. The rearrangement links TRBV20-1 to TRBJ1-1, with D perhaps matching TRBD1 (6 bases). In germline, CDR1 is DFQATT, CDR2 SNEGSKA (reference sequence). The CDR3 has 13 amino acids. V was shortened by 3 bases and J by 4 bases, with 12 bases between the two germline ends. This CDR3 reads CSASGGATTEAFF. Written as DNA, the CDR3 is TGCAGTGCTAGCGGGGGGGCGACCACTGAAGCTTTCTTT.

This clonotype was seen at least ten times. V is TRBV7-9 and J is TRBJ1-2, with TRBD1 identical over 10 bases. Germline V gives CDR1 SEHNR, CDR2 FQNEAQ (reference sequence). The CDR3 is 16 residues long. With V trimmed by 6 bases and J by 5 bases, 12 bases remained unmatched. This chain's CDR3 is CASSQTTGGAGYGYTF. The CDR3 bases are TGTGCCAGCAGTCAAACGACAGGGGGCGCTGGGTATGGCTACACCTTC.

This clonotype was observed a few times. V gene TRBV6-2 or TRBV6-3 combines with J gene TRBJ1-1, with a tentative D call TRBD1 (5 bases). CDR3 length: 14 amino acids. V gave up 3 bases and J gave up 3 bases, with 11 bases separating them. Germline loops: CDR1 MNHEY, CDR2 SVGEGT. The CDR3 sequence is CASSYRRGDTEAFF. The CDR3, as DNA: TGTGCCAGCAGTTATCGGAGGGGCGACACTGAAGCTTTCTTT.

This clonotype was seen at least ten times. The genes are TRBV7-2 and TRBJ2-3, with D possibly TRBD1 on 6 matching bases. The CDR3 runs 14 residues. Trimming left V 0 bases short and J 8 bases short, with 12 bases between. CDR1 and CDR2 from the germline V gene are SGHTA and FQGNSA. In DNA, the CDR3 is TGTGCCAGCAGCTTAGCCCTCTTAGGGGGTACGCAGTATTTT. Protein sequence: CASSLALLGGTQYF.

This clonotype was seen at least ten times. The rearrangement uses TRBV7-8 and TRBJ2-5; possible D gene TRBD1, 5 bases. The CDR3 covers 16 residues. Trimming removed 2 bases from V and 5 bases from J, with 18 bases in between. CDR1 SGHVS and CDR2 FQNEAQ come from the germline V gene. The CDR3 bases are TGTGCCAGCAGCTTAAGGAGTAATTTAGCAGGGGAGACCCAGTACTTC. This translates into CASSLRSNLAGETQYF.

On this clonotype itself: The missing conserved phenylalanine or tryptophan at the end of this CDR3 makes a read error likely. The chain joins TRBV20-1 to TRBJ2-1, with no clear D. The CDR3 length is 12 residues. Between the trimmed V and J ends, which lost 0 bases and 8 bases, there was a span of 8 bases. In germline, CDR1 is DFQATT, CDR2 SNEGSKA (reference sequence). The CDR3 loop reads CSARDQVYEQFI. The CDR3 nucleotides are TGCAGTGCTAGAGATCAGGTCTATGAGCAGTTCATC.

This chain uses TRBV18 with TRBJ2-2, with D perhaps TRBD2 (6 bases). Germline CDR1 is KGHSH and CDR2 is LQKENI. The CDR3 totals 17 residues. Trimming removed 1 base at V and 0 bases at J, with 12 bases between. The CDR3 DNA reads TGTGCCAGCTCACCACGAGGAGGGGTCTCGAACACCGGGGAGCTGTTTTTT. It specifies CASSPRGGVSNTGELFF.

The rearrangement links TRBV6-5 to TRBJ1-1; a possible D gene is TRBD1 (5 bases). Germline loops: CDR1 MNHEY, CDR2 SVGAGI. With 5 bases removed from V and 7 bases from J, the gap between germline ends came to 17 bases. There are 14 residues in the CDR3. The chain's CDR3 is CASSNQQVPLEAFF. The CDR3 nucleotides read TGTGCCAGCAGTAACCAACAGGTCCCCCTTGAAGCTTTCTTT.

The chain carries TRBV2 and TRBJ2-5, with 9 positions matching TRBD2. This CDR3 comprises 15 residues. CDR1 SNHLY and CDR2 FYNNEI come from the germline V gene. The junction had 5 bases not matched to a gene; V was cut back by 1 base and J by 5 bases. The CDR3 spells CASSEVRGGQETQYF. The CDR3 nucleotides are TGTGCCAGCAGTGAAGTGCGGGGGGGCCAGGAGACCCAGTACTTC.

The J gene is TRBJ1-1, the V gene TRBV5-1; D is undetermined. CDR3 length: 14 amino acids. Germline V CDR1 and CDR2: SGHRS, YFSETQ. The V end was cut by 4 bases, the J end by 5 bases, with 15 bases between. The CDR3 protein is CASSPSRIGTEAFF. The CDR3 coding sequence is TGCGCCAGCAGCCCCTCGAGAATTGGGACTGAAGCTTTCTTT.

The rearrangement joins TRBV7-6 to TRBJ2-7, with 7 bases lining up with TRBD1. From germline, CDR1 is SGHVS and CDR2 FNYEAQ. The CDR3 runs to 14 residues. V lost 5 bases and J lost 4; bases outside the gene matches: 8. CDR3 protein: CASSPLTGRYEQYF. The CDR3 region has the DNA TGTGCCAGCAGCCCCCTGACAGGGCGGTACGAGCAGTACTTC.

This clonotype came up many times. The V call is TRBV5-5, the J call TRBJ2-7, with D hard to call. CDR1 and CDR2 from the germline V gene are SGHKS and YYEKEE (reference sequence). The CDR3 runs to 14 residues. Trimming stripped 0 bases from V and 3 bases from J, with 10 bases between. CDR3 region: CASSLVGFRYEQYF. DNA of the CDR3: TGTGCCAGCAGCTTGGTAGGGTTTCGCTACGAGCAGTACTTC.

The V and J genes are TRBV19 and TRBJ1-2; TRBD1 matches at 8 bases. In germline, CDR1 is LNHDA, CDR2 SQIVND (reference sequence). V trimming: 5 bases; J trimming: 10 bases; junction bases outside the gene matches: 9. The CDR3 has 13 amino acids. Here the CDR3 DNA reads TGTGCCAGTAGTGGGCAGGGGGCTGAAGTCTACACCTTC. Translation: CASSGQGAEVYTF.

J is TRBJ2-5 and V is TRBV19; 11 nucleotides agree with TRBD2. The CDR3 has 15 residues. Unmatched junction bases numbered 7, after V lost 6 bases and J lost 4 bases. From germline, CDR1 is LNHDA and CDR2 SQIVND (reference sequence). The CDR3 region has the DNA TGTGCCAGTAGGACGACTAGCGGGGCCGGAGAGACCCAGTACTTC. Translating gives CASRTTSGAGETQYF. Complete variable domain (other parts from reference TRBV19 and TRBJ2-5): DGGITQSPKYLFRKEGQNVTLSCEQNLNHDAMYWYRQDPGQGLRLIYYSQIVNDFQKGDIAEGYSVSREKKESFPLTVTSAQKNPTAFYLCASRTTSGAGETQYFGPGTRLLVL.

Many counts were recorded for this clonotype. In nucleotides, the CDR3 is TGCGCCCCCCCGGAACAGGGAGATCAGCCCCAGCATTTT. Its translation is CAPPEQGDQPQHF. The chain has TRBV10-2 and TRBJ1-5, with D perhaps TRBD1 (6 bases). Germline V lookup: CDR1 WSHSY, CDR2 SAAADI. V gave up 11 bases and J gave up 5 bases, with 16 bases separating them. This CDR3 has 13 amino acids.

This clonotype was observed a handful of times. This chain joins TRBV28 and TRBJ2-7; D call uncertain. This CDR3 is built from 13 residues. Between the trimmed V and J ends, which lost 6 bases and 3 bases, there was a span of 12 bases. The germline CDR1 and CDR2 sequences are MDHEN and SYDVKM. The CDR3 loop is CASRTASSYEQYF. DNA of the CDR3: TGTGCCAGCAGGACGGCCAGTAGCTACGAGCAGTACTTC.

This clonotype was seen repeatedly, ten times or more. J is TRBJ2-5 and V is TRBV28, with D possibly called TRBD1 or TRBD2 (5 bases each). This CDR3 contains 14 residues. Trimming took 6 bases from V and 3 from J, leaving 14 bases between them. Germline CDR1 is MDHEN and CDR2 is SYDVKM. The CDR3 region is CASSERDGEETQYF. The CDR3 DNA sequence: TGTGCCAGCAGCGAACGGGACGGTGAAGAGACCCAGTACTTC.

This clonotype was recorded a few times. As DNA, the CDR3 is TGTGCCAGTAGTATCGACCCAGGGAGAACTAATGAAAAACTGTTTTTT. Translating it yields CASSIDPGRTNEKLFF. The chain joins TRBV19 to TRBJ1-4; TRBD1 might be the D (5 bases). The germline V gene has CDR1 LNHDA and CDR2 SQIVND (reference sequence). This CDR3 has 16 residues. Trimming removed 3 bases at V and 1 base at J, with 12 bases between.

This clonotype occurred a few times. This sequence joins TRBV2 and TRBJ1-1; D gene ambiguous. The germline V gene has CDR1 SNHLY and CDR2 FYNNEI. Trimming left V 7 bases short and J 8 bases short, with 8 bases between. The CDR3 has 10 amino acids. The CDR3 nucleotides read TGTGCCAGCACTGTTATGGAAGCTTTCTTT. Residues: CASTVMEAFF.

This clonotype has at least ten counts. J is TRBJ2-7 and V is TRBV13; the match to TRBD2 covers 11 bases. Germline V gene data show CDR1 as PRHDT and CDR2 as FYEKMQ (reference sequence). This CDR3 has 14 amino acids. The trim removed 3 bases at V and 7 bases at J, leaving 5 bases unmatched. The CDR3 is CASSFASGRFEQYF. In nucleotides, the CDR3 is TGTGCCAGCAGCTTCGCTAGCGGGAGGTTTGAGCAGTACTTC.

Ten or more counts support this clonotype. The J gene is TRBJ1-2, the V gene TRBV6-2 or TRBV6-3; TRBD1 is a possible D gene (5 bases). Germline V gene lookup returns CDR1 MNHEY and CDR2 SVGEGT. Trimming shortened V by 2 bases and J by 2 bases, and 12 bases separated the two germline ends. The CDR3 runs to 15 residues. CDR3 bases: TGTGCCAGCAGTTACGACTGGGGCATGAACTATGGCTACACCTTC. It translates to CASSYDWGMNYGYTF.

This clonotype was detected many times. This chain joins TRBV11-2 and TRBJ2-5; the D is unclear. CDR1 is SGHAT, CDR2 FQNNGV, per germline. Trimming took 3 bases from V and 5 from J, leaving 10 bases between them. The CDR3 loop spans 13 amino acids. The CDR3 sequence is CASSFWRSETQYF. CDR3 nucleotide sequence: TGTGCCAGCAGCTTCTGGAGATCTGAGACCCAGTACTTC.

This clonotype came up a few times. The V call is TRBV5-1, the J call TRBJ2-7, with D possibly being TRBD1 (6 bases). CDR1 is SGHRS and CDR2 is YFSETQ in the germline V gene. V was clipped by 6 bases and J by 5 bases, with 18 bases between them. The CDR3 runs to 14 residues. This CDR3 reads CASKRQVLENEQYF. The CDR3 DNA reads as TGCGCCAGCAAAAGACAGGTACTCGAGAACGAGCAGTACTTC.

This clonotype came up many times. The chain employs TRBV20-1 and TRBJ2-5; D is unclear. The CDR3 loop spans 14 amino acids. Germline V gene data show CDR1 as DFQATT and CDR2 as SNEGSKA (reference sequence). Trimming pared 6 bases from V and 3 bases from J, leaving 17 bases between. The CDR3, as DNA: TGCAGTGCGAGCCGACCGGACGTCGAAGAGACCCAGTACTTC. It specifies CSASRPDVEETQYF.

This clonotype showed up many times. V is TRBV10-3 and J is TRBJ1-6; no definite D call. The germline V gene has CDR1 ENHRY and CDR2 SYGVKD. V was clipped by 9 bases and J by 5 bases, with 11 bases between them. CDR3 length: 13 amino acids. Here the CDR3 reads CAIKSRNNSPLHF. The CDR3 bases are TGTGCCATTAAGTCAAGAAATAATTCACCCCTCCACTTT.

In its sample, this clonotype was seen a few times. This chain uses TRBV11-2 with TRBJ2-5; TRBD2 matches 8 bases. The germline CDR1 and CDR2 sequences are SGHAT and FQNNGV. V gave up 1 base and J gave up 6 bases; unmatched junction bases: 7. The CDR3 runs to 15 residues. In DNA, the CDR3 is TGTGCCAGCAGCTTAGGTTCGGGGGGGCCGCAGACCCAGTACTTC. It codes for CASSLGSGGPQTQYF.

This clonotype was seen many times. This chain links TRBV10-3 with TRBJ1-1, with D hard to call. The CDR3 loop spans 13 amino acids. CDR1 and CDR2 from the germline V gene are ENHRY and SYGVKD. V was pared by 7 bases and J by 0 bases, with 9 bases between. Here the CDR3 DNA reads TGTGCCATCAAGGCGGGTTTGAACACTGAAGCTTTCTTT. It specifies CAIKAGLNTEAFF.

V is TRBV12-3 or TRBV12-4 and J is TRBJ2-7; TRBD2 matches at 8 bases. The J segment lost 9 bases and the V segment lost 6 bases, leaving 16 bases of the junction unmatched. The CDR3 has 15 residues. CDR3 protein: CASSFTGTRVRGQYF. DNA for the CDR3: TGTGCCAGCAGCTTTACCGGGACTAGAGTACGAGGGCAGTACTTC.

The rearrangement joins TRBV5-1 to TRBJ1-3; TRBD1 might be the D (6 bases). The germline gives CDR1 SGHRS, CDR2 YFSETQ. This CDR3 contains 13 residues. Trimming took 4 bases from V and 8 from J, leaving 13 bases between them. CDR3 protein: CASSPQGGDTIYF. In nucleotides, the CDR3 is TGCGCCAGCAGCCCCCAAGGGGGAGACACCATATATTTT.

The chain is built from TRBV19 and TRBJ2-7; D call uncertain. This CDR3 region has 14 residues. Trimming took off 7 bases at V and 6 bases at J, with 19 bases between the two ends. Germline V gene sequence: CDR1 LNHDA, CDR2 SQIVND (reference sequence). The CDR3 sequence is CASTGSARSSEQYF. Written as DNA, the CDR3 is TGTGCCAGTACTGGGTCAGCGCGGAGCAGCGAGCAGTACTTC.